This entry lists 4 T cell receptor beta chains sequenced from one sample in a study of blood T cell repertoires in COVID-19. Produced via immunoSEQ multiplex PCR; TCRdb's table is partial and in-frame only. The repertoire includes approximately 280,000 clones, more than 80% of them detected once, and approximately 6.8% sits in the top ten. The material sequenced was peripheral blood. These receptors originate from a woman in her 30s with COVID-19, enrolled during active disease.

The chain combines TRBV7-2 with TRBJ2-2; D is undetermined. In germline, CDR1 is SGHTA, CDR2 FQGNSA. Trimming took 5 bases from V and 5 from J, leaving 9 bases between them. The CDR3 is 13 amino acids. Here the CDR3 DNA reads TGTGCCAGCAGCCCTCAGCGAACCGGGGAGCTGTTTTTT. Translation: CASSPQRTGELFF. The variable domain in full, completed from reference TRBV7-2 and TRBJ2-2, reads GAGVSQSPSNKVTEKGKDVELRCDPISGHTALYWYRQSLGQGLEFLIYFQGNSAPDKSGLPSDRFSAERTGGSVSTLTIQRTQQEDSAVYLCASSPQRTGELFFGEGSRLTVL.

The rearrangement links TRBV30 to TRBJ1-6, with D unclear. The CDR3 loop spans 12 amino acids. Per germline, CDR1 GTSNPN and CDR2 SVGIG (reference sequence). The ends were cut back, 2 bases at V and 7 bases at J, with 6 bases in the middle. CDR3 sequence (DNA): TGTGCCTGGAGTCTCGAGAATTCACCCCTCCACTTT. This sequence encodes CAWSLENSPLHF.

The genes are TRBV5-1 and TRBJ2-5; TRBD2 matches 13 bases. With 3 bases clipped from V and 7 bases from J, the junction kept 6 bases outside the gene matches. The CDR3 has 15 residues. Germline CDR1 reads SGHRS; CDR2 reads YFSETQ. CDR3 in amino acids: CASSWTSGSEATQYF. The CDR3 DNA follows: TGCGCCAGCAGCTGGACTAGCGGGAGTGAGGCGACCCAGTACTTC.

The CDR3 DNA is TGTGCCAGCAGTTCCCGGGACAGGAGAAAAGATACTGAAGCTTTCTTT. Encoded protein: CASSSRDRRKDTEAFF. The chain couples TRBV27 to TRBJ1-1, with TRBD1 identical over 8 bases. The CDR3 is made up of 16 amino acids. In germline, CDR1 is MNHEY, CDR2 SMNVEV (reference sequence). Trimming at V came to 4 bases and at J to 5 bases, leaving 12 bases not matched to a gene.